The T cell receptor (beta chain) under discussion was sequenced for a study of vaccination and CD4 T cells after COVID-19. At the level of the study: Convalescent patients gave post-COVID blood a median about 100 days post-diagnosis, range 35 to 161.

Specified treatment: roughly 10-day PBMC culture with coronavirus spike peptide pools or control peptides (ViraFEST assay). Every well contained approximately 2.1 million PBMCs, which were grown with approximately 10 IU/ml IL-2 and roughly 9.1 ug/ml peptide pools. V dropped 5 bases and J dropped 7 bases, with 14 bases sitting between them. The germline V gene has CDR1 MDHEN and CDR2 SYDVKM. The CDR3 spans 13 residues. Overall study results and limits: Spike mono-reactive status applied to 304 of 307 vaccine-specific clones in convalescent patients.

By proportion, this clonotype is medium-sized (0.01 to 0.1%). What it binds is unknown. Scientists ran DNA taken from cultured CD4+ T cells through the Oncomine TCR Beta short-read assay for sequencing. The genomic DNA was obtained from cultured CD4+ T cells by extraction with the QIAamp micro DNA kit. TCRdb reprocessed the PCR reads via MiXCR and lists one record per CDR3 protein. The data hold some 9,300 distinct CDR3 sequences, with around 70% observed a single time. The chain employs TRBV28 and TRBJ1-1, with D hard to call. This TCR was sampled from a human donor who had recovered from COVID-19. Sequenced: CD4+ T cells from blood, cultured in vitro. As DNA, the CDR3 is TGTGCCAGCAGTCTCGAAGGTAGAATTGAAGCTTTCTTT. This codes for CASSLEGRIEAFF.